Listed here are 3 T cell receptor beta chains from one sample, sequenced in a study of vaccination effects on CD4 cells after COVID-19. Profiling relied on immunoSEQ multiplex PCR, and the TCRdb table lists in-frame clones only, not all of them. The table includes 65,000 to 85,000 clones, 75% to 85% detected once. Expansion of antigen-specific CD4+ T cells with viral peptide pools was carried out by the ViraFEST assay before sequencing. After more than 8 days in culture, the CD4+ T cells were isolated. In the vaccine recipients, nucleocapsid antibodies were negative and there was no prior SARS-CoV-2 infection. Antigens of these TCRs are unknown. Sample: CD4+ T cells from PBMCs cultured with SARS-CoV-2 spike peptides, taken before COVID-19 vaccination. These receptors were obtained from a human donor who received a COVID-19 vaccine.

V is TRBV5-5 and J is TRBJ2-7; the match to TRBD2 covers 9 bases. Germline V lookup: CDR1 SGHKS, CDR2 YYEKEE (reference sequence). The ends lost 7 bases at V and 5 bases at J; junction bases unmatched: 7. The CDR3 contains 13 residues. The CDR3 DNA reads TGTGCCAGCGGCGGGAGGGGGGGCAACGAGCAGTACGTC. Translation: CASGGRGGNEQYV.

This clone has just a few counts. The V call is TRBV7-2, the J call TRBJ1-4; D is perhaps TRBD1 (5 bases). Germline loops: CDR1 SGHTA, CDR2 FQGNSA. Trimming cost V 7 bases and J 7 bases, with 19 bases left between them. The CDR3 extends over 15 amino acids. In nucleotides, the CDR3 is TGTGCCAGCACCTCTAGACCCGGCAGGGCTGAAAAACTGTTTTTT. It translates to CASTSRPGRAEKLFF.

J is TRBJ2-1 and V is TRBV7-9; D is perhaps TRBD1 or TRBD2 (5 bases each). Germline assignment: CDR1 SEHNR and CDR2 FQNEAQ (reference sequence). Deletions cut 5 bases from V and 12 bases from J, with 14 bases between. The CDR3 spans 12 residues. This chain's CDR3 is CASSLGTYSQFF. The DNA for the CDR3 is TGTGCCAGCAGCCTCGGGACCTACTCGCAGTTCTTC.